This is a list of T cell receptor beta chains from one sample in a study of cytomegalovirus exposure and HLA in healthy donors. Assay: immunoSEQ multiplex PCR; the TCRdb copy retains only in-frame clones and omits some. The sample contains under 150,000 clones, 81% of which appear only once. The sequenced sample was PBMCs. These receptors all come from a man between 18 and 35 years old in good health and CMV-seronegative. CDR3s include the opening cysteine and the closing phenylalanine or tryptophan. The D gene is left open where the match is weak. Clone size, where shown, is once, few, many, or a class for clones that have expanded.

v_call,clone_size,d_call,j_call,cdr3_nt,cdr3_aa
TRBV4-3,once,-,TRBJ2-1,TGCGCCAGCAGCCACGCTACAGGGAATAAATCCTACAATGAGCAGTTCTTC,CASSHATGNKSYNEQFF
TRBV6-6,-,-,TRBJ1-2,TGTGCCAGCTTAAACTATGGCTACACCTTC,CASLNYGYTF
TRBV4-2,once,-,TRBJ1-6,TGTGCCAGCAGCCAAGAGTCTAACCCCTCGGGTTCACCCCTCCACTTT,CASSQESNPSGSPLHF
TRBV9,-,TRBD1,TRBJ1-2,TGTGCCAGCAGCGTCGCCAGTCCCGGGACAGGGTTCGGCTACACCTTC,CASSVASPGTGFGYTF
TRBV11-2,-,-,TRBJ1-2,TGTGCCAGCAGCTTAGATCTAGCCTCCTATGGCTACACCTTC,CASSLDLASYGYTF
TRBV7-2,-,TRBD1,TRBJ2-7,TGTGCCAGCAGCACCGGACAGGGGAGCTACGAGCAGTACTTC,CASSTGQGSYEQYF
TRBV19,-,-,TRBJ1-1,TGTGCCAGTAGTAAGGGCAGGGTCGTAAACGCTGAAGCTTTCTTT,CASSKGRVVNAEAFF
TRBV4-1,-,TRBD1,TRBJ2-3,TGCGCCAGCAGCCCGGGGACAGGGATCACAGATACGCAGTATTTT,CASSPGTGITDTQYF
TRBV4-1,-,-,TRBJ2-2,TGCGCCAGCAGCCAAGAGGAGCGGAACACCGGGGAGCTGTTTTTT,CASSQEERNTGELFF
TRBV6-1,-,-,TRBJ2-5,TGTGCCAGCAGTGAATCCGGGCGAGGGGAGACCCAGTACTTC,CASSESGRGETQYF
TRBV6-6,-,TRBD1,TRBJ1-2,TGTGCCAGCATCCGGGACAGGGTGGACTATGGCTACACCTTC,CASIRDRVDYGYTF
TRBV2,-,-,TRBJ1-5,TGTGCCAGCAGTGTTGGGGCGAATAGCAATCAGCCCCAGCATTTT,CASSVGANSNQPQHF
TRBV5-1,once,-,TRBJ2-2,TGCGCCAGCAGCTTGGGACTAGGGGACACCGGGGAGCTGTTTTTT,CASSLGLGDTGELFF
TRBV6-4,-,-,TRBJ2-7,TGTGCCAGCAGTGATGGTCCCAGCTACGAGCAGTACTTC,CASSDGPSYEQYF
TRBV18,-,TRBD1,TRBJ1-1,TGTGCCAGCTCACCCCGATTACTAACTTCCGGGACAGTGAACACTGAAGCTTTCTTT,CASSPRLLTSGTVNTEAFF
TRBV7-2,-,TRBD1,TRBJ1-6,TGTGCCAGCAGCTTAACAGGGGGCGCGGGTTCACCCCTCCACTTT,CASSLTGGAGSPLHF
TRBV12-5,-,TRBD1,TRBJ2-3,TGTGCTAGTGGTGGGACAGGGTATACGCAGTATTTT,CASGGTGYTQYF
TRBV6-5,-,-,TRBJ1-6,TGTGCCAGCAGCAGCAGGTTATCATATTCACCCCTCCACTTT,CASSSRLSYSPLHF
TRBV6-5,-,TRBD1,TRBJ1-5,TGTGCCAGCAGCCGCGGACAGGGGGCTGATCAGCCCCAGCATTTT,CASSRGQGADQPQHF
TRBV5-6,few,-,TRBJ1-2,TGTGCCAGCAGCTTGGGTCCGGGGGGCTTAGGGCAGAATGGCTACACCTTC,CASSLGPGGLGQNGYTF
TRBV6-1,-,-,TRBJ1-4,TGTGCCAGCAGTTCCACAGGGTCTAGTAATGAAAAACTGTTTTTT,CASSSTGSSNEKLFF
TRBV5-5,-,-,TRBJ2-7,TGTGCCAGCAGCTTCAGGGCGGCGTACGAGCAGTACTTC,CASSFRAAYEQYF
TRBV7-2,-,TRBD1,TRBJ1-3,TGTGCCAGCAGCTTTAGGGACAGGGGAAGGCACACCATATATTTT,CASSFRDRGRHTIYF
TRBV27,-,-,TRBJ2-1,TGTGCCAGCGCTGGCTTGGCTAGCTCCTACAATGAGCAGTTCTTC,CASAGLASSYNEQFF
TRBV4-3,-,TRBD1,TRBJ2-7,TGCGCCAGCAGCCGAGGGACAGCCGCAGCCTACGAGCAGTACTTC,CASSRGTAAAYEQYF
TRBV19,once,-,TRBJ1-5,TGTGCCAGTAGTCCCCCGAGGCGGCAGATCAATCAGCCCCAGCATTTT,CASSPPRRQINQPQHF
TRBV5-1,-,TRBD1,TRBJ2-2,TGCGCCAGCAGCTTGCCGACAGGGGACACCGGGGAGCTGTTTTTT,CASSLPTGDTGELFF
TRBV10-1,-,-,TRBJ2-1,TGCGCCAGCAGTGATATTCTGGGGGCAATAAATGAGCAGTTCTTC,CASSDILGAINEQFF
TRBV19,-,-,TRBJ1-2,TGTGCCAGTAGTACTACAGAAGGCTATGGCTACACCTTC,CASSTTEGYGYTF
TRBV14,-,-,TRBJ2-7,TGTGCCAGCAGCCAAGATCTAAGGGGAGAGCAGTACTTC,CASSQDLRGEQYF
TRBV29-1,-,TRBD1,TRBJ1-1,TGCAGCGTAGCCGGGACAGGGGAAGCTTTCTTT,CSVAGTGEAFF
TRBV25-1,-,-,TRBJ2-7,TGTGCCAGCAGTGAATATCTGAGGCCCACCTACGAGCAGTACTTC,CASSEYLRPTYEQYF
TRBV9,-,TRBD1,TRBJ2-5,TGTGCCAGCAGCGTTTCAGGGGGCGCAGGCCAAGAGACCCAGTACTTC,CASSVSGGAGQETQYF
TRBV18,-,-,TRBJ1-4,TGTGCCAGCTCACCACCGTCGCGGGAAAAACTGTTTTTT,CASSPPSREKLFF
TRBV10-1,-,-,TRBJ1-1,TGCGCCAGCAGTGCAACAGCTGGTGAAGCTTTCTTT,CASSATAGEAFF